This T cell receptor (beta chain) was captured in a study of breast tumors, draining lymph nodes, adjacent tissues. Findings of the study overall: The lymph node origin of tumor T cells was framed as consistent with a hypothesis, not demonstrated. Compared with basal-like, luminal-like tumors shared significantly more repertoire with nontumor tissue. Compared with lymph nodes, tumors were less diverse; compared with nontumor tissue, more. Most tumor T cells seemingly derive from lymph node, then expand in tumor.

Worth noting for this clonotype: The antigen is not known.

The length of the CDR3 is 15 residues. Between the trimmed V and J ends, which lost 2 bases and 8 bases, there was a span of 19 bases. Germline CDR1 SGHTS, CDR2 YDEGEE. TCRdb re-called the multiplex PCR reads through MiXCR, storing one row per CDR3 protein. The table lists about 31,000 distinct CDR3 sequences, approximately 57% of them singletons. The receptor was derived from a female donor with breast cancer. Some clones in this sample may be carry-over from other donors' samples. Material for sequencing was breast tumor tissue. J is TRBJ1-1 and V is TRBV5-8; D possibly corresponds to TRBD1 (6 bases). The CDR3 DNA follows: TGTGCCAGCAGCTTCTGGGAGACCTCAGGGGCAGAAGCTTTCTTT. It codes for CASSFWETSGAEAFF.